One sample yielded the 19 T cell receptor beta chains listed below, sequenced in a study of blood T cell repertoires in COVID-19. Measured with immunoSEQ multiplex PCR; TCRdb has only the in-frame clones, and not every one. The sample has some 300,000 clones; around 90% are singletons. The sequencing input was peripheral blood. These receptors were obtained from a man between 65 and 85 years old with acute or convalescent COVID-19.

The J gene is TRBJ1-6, the V gene TRBV9; 11 bases match TRBD1. Germline CDR1 and CDR2: SGDLS and YYNGEE. V lost 2 bases and J lost 9; bases outside the gene matches: 4. This CDR3 is built from 15 residues. CDR3 residues: CASSVGTGGSSPLHF. CDR3 DNA sequence: TGTGCCAGCAGCGTTGGGACAGGGGGTTCTTCACCCCTCCACTTT.

This clone was counted a single time. CDR3 in amino acids: CASSSVGISNQPQHF. The CDR3 DNA sequence: TGTGCCAGTAGTAGCGTCGGGATTAGCAATCAGCCCCAGCATTTT. This chain connects TRBV19 to TRBJ1-5; D is ambiguous. Trimming removed 4 bases at V and 0 bases at J, with 10 bases between. CDR1 is LNHDA and CDR2 is SQIVND in the germline V gene (reference sequence). The CDR3 is 15 amino acids.

V gene TRBV7-2 combines with J gene TRBJ2-7; 11 nucleotides agree with TRBD2. The germline V gene encodes CDR1 SGHTA and CDR2 FQGNSA. Trimming at V came to 5 bases and at J to 4 bases, leaving 7 bases not matched to a gene. This CDR3 region has 15 residues. The CDR3 protein is CASSGEGLAVYEQYF. The CDR3 nucleotides are TGTGCCAGCAGCGGAGAGGGACTAGCGGTGTACGAGCAGTACTTC.

The chain joins TRBV28 to TRBJ1-2; TRBD1 might be the D (5 bases). V dropped 2 bases and J dropped 5 bases, with 18 bases sitting between them. This CDR3 is built from 16 residues. Germline values: CDR1 MDHEN, CDR2 SYDVKM. The CDR3 loop reads CASSLGGVTALYGYTF. The CDR3 region has the DNA TGTGCCAGCAGTTTAGGCGGTGTGACAGCCCTATATGGCTACACCTTC.

Written as DNA, the CDR3 is TGTGCCAGCAGCTTGGATGGGGGGAGGAACACCGGGGAGCTGTTTTTT. It yields the protein CASSLDGGRNTGELFF. The chain couples TRBV5-5 to TRBJ2-2; possibly TRBD2 for D (6 bases). Germline V CDR1 and CDR2: SGHKS, YYEKEE (reference sequence). The CDR3 spans 16 residues. V lost 0 bases to trimming and J lost 1 base, with 10 bases between them.

The V call is TRBV5-1, the J call TRBJ2-7; 9 bases map to TRBD1. This CDR3 spans 18 amino acids. V shed 0 bases and J 5 bases; nucleotides not matched to a gene: 15. CDR1 SGHRS and CDR2 YFSETQ come from the germline V gene. CDR3 protein: CASSLVRSGTGSFDEQYF. CDR3 bases: TGCGCCAGCAGCTTGGTCCGTTCCGGGACAGGGTCATTCGACGAGCAGTACTTC.

This clone was picked up one time. The chain is built from TRBV3-1 (or the pseudogene TRBV3-2) and TRBJ2-2; 8 positions match TRBD1. Germline CDR1 and CDR2: LGHDT and YNNKEL (reference sequence). CDR3 length equals 16 residues. V was pared by 1 base and J by 7 bases, with 8 bases of the junction left unmatched. The CDR3 protein is CASSQGTGGNYGELFF. CDR3 nucleotide sequence: TGTGCCAGCAGCCAAGGAACAGGGGGAAATTACGGGGAGCTGTTTTTT.

This chain joins TRBV7-2 and TRBJ2-3, with 11 bases matching TRBD2. This CDR3 has 17 residues. Germline CDR1 is SGHTA and CDR2 is FQGNSA. The junction had 11 bases not matched to a gene; V was cut back by 5 bases and J by 4 bases. Written as DNA, the CDR3 is TGTGCCAGCAGCCTCACCGCTCTAGCGGGAGGCGCAGATACGCAGTATTTT. It specifies CASSLTALAGGADTQYF.

The chain uses TRBV29-1 and TRBJ1-1, with no clear D. CDR1 SQVTM and CDR2 ANQGSEA come from the germline V gene. Trimming took 6 bases from V and 0 from J, leaving 5 bases between them. The CDR3 is made up of 11 amino acids. The CDR3 nucleotides are TGCAGCGTCGTTATGAACACTGAAGCTTTCTTT. Translated, it gives CSVVMNTEAFF.

This chain connects TRBV7-2 to TRBJ2-3; D unclear. The CDR3 is made up of 14 amino acids. Looked up from germline, CDR1 is SGHTA and CDR2 is FQGNSA. V was shortened by 1 base and J by 6 bases, with 11 bases between the two germline ends. The CDR3 region is CASSLDLVPDTQYF. The CDR3 DNA reads as TGTGCCAGCAGCTTAGATCTAGTTCCGGATACGCAGTATTTT.

The V call is TRBV11-2, the J call TRBJ2-2, with TRBD1 matching 9 bases. Looked up from germline, CDR1 is SGHAT and CDR2 is FQNNGV. Unmatched junction bases numbered 2, after V lost 6 bases and J lost 3 bases. CDR3 length: 14 amino acids. The CDR3 is CASRRTGDTGELFF. Written as DNA, the CDR3 is TGTGCCAGCAGACGGACAGGGGACACCGGGGAGCTGTTTTTT.

The CDR3 DNA follows: TGTGCCAGCAGCTCACAGGGCAATGAGCAGTTCTTC. Translated, it gives CASSSQGNEQFF. The chain is built from TRBV7-9 and TRBJ2-1; D is perhaps TRBD1 (6 bases). CDR1 and CDR2 from the germline V gene are SEHNR and FQNEAQ (reference sequence). Trimming pared 4 bases from V and 6 bases from J, leaving 7 bases between. This CDR3 has 12 residues.

The chain is built from TRBV4-3 and TRBJ2-7, with D uncertain. V gave up 0 bases and J gave up 4 bases, with 16 bases separating them. The V gene's germline CDR1 is LGHNA and CDR2 YSLEER. The CDR3 is 16 amino acids. CDR3 region: CASSQDWAPQAYEQYF. DNA of the CDR3: TGCGCCAGCAGCCAAGATTGGGCCCCCCAGGCTTACGAGCAGTACTTC.

The V gene is TRBV3-1 (or the pseudogene TRBV3-2), the J gene TRBJ2-7, with TRBD1 matching 7 bases. The CDR3 has 15 residues. The trim removed 5 bases at V and 1 base at J, leaving 8 bases unmatched. The V gene's germline CDR1 is LGHDT and CDR2 YNNKEL (reference sequence). The CDR3 DNA is TGTGCCAGCAGCTTCCGGGACAGAGCTTCCTACGAGCAGTACTTC. Translation gives CASSFRDRASYEQYF.

The chain joins TRBV11-3 to TRBJ2-2; TRBD2 might be the D (6 bases). V was cut by 5 bases and J by 4 bases, with 8 bases left in between. Germline assignment: CDR1 SGHNT and CDR2 YENEEA. This CDR3 is built from 13 residues. CDR3 DNA sequence: TGTGCCAGCAGCACTAGCAGCACCGGGGAGCTGTTTTTT. Amino acid sequence: CASSTSSTGELFF.

The chain recombines TRBV7-2 with TRBJ2-1; TRBD2 matches at 7 bases. V was clipped by 3 bases and J by 7 bases; unmatched bases: 0. The CDR3 runs 12 residues. CDR1 is SGHTA, CDR2 FQGNSA, per germline. This CDR3 is CASSFSGNEQFF. The CDR3 DNA follows: TGTGCCAGCAGCTTTAGCGGGAATGAGCAGTTCTTC.

The chain is built from TRBV7-9 and TRBJ1-6; D unclear. The CDR3 is made up of 14 amino acids. Deletions cut 4 bases from V and 3 bases from J, with 7 bases between. The germline V gene has CDR1 SEHNR and CDR2 FQNEAQ (reference sequence). CDR3 sequence: CASSSASYNSPLHF. CDR3 bases: TGTGCCAGCAGCTCTGCCAGCTATAATTCACCCCTCCACTTT.

Note on this clone: Other DNA sequences in the sample encode the same CDR3. The chain recombines TRBV7-2 with TRBJ1-1, with 7 positions matching TRBD1. V shed 3 bases, J shed 0 bases, and the junction held 1 base outside the gene matches. The CDR3 has 14 residues. Germline CDR1 SGHTA, CDR2 FQGNSA. The CDR3 DNA sequence: TGTGCCAGCAGCTTTGACAGGGTGAACACTGAAGCTTTCTTT. Amino acid sequence: CASSFDRVNTEAFF.

CDR3 protein: CATGFMTSGSKNEQFF. Here the CDR3 DNA reads TGTGCCACCGGATTTATGACTAGCGGGAGTAAAAATGAGCAGTTCTTC. This chain joins TRBV28 and TRBJ2-1, with 12 bases fitting TRBD2. The CDR3 is 16 residues long. Germline CDR1 reads MDHEN; CDR2 reads SYDVKM. Losses at the gene ends were 10 bases for V and 7 bases for J; bases not matched to a gene: 14. Together with reference TRBV28 and TRBJ2-1, the CDR3 gives the full variable domain: DVKVTQSSRYLVKRTGEKVFLECVQDMDHENMFWYRQDPGLGLRLIYFSYDVKMKEKGDIPEGYSVSREKKERFSLILESASTNQTSMYLCATGFMTSGSKNEQFFGPGTRLTVL.